Below are 18 T cell receptor beta chains sequenced from a single sample in a study of T cell repertoires in cytomegalovirus infection. No antigen is known for these receptors. Via MiXCR, TCRdb re-called the reads, giving one row per CDR3 protein. The repertoire holds under 450,000 distinct CDR3 sequences, with just under 35% as singletons. The sequencing used cultured PBMCs, collected from culture after CMV antigen stimulation. The receptors were gathered from a human donor in good health (CMV status not recorded). Some clones in this sample may be carry-over from other donors' samples.

This chain connects TRBV6-2 or TRBV6-3 to TRBJ2-4; D not resolved. The ends were cut back, 3 bases at V and 0 bases at J, with 9 bases in the middle. In germline, CDR1 is MNHEY, CDR2 SVGEGT. The CDR3 has 15 residues. The CDR3 nucleotides are TGTGCCAGCAGTTATGATGAAGTAGCCAAAAACATTCAGTACTTC. It is translated as CASSYDEVAKNIQYF.

The rearrangement joins TRBV5-1 to TRBJ2-1; TRBD2 matches at 7 bases. Germline V gives CDR1 SGHRS, CDR2 YFSETQ. V was clipped by 4 bases and J by 5 bases; unmatched bases: 18. This CDR3 is 18 amino acids long. CDR3 in amino acids: CASSGSGLADGRNNEQFF. CDR3 bases: TGCGCCAGCAGCGGGAGCGGGTTAGCGGACGGGAGGAACAATGAGCAGTTCTTC.

V gene TRBV6-6 combines with J gene TRBJ1-2, with D perhaps TRBD1 (5 bases). V lost 10 bases and J 4 bases, leaving 13 bases between the germline ends. Germline V gene data show CDR1 as MNHNY and CDR2 as SVGAGI (reference sequence). The CDR3 has 12 amino acids. The CDR3 protein is CATHRSGYGYTF. The CDR3 DNA reads as TGTGCCACCCACAGGAGTGGCTATGGCTACACCTTC.

The gene calls are TRBV6-2 or TRBV6-3 and TRBJ2-7, with D hard to call. Germline CDR1 and CDR2: MNHEY and SVGEGT. Trimming stripped 10 bases from V and 0 bases from J, with 7 bases between. The CDR3 sequence is 11 residues long. The CDR3 loop is CATGYSYEQYF. For the CDR3, the DNA is TGTGCCACCGGGTACTCCTACGAGCAGTACTTC.

This chain links TRBV29-1 with TRBJ2-7, with 8 bases that match TRBD1. V dropped 7 bases and J dropped 5; count of bases not matched to a gene: 16. This CDR3 has 15 amino acids. Germline V gene sequence: CDR1 SQVTM, CDR2 ANQGSEA. CDR3 sequence (DNA): TGCAGCGCATCTGAAACCGGGACAGGTCTCGACGAGCAGTACTTC. This sequence encodes CSASETGTGLDEQYF.

This clonotype was seen only a few times. V usage is TRBV7-2 and J usage is TRBJ1-5, with 8 nucleotides matching TRBD1. In germline, CDR1 is SGHTA, CDR2 FQGNSA. Trimming took 4 bases from V and 3 from J; bases not matched to a gene: 2. CDR3 size: 14 residues. For the CDR3, the DNA is TGTGCCAGCAGCTCACAGGGGGACAATCAGCCCCAGCATTTT. Its protein is CASSSQGDNQPQHF.

The rearrangement links TRBV20-1 to TRBJ2-5, with D tentatively TRBD2 (6 bases). V was pared by 0 bases and J by 5 bases, with 13 bases between. The germline V gene encodes CDR1 DFQATT and CDR2 SNEGSKA (reference sequence). The CDR3 length is 14 residues. As DNA, the CDR3 is TGCAGTGCTAGAGATGGAGGGAGAATGGAGACCCAGTACTTC. Translated: CSARDGGRMETQYF.

The V call is TRBV19, the J call TRBJ2-5; TRBD1 matches 9 bases. The CDR3 runs 15 residues. CDR1 and CDR2 from the germline V gene are LNHDA and SQIVND (reference sequence). V lost 7 bases, J lost 1 base, and 7 bases stayed unmatched. The CDR3 region is CASNDGGQGQETQYF. The CDR3 coding sequence is TGTGCCAGTAACGATGGGGGACAGGGCCAAGAGACCCAGTACTTC.

In this sample, this clonotype turned up a few times. The chain employs TRBV7-6 and TRBJ2-3; the match to TRBD2 covers 10 bases. CDR1 is SGHVS, CDR2 FNYEAQ, per germline. Unmatched junction bases numbered 13, after V lost 0 bases and J lost 1 base. CDR3 size: 20 residues. This CDR3 is CASSLAGSSGSMTGTDTQYF. DNA for the CDR3: TGTGCCAGCAGCTTAGCAGGCTCTAGCGGGAGCATGACGGGCACAGATACGCAGTATTTT.

The V call is TRBV7-2, the J call TRBJ2-7, with a possible D match to TRBD2 (5 bases). Germline values: CDR1 SGHTA, CDR2 FQGNSA. The CDR3 has 15 residues. V was pared by 2 bases and J by 7 bases, with 18 bases between. CDR3 sequence: CASSLIGLPPHEQYF. CDR3 coding DNA: TGTGCCAGCAGCTTAATTGGACTGCCACCTCATGAGCAGTACTTC.

This clonotype was recorded a few times. This sequence joins TRBV29-1 and TRBJ2-2; D is unclear. The V end lost 4 bases, the J end lost 6 bases, and 15 bases lay between the germline ends. Looked up from germline, CDR1 is SQVTM and CDR2 is ANQGSEA. The CDR3 length is 14 residues. CDR3 bases: TGCAGCGTTGGCTTGTCTACCGGTCCCGGGGAGCTGTTTTTT. It yields the protein CSVGLSTGPGELFF.

The V gene is TRBV20-1, the J gene TRBJ1-4; the D gene is possibly TRBD1 (6 bases). The CDR3 consists of 15 residues. Germline-derived CDR1 and CDR2 are DFQATT and SNEGSKA (reference sequence). Trimming pared 3 bases from V and 8 bases from J, leaving 19 bases between. The CDR3 here is CSASLQGQLGEKLFF. Here the CDR3 DNA reads TGCAGTGCTAGTCTTCAAGGACAGCTCGGGGAAAAACTGTTTTTT.

This clonotype came up a few times. The chain carries TRBV2 and TRBJ2-7, with D possibly matching TRBD2 (5 bases). The CDR3 is 13 amino acids. CDR1 is SNHLY and CDR2 is FYNNEI in the germline V gene. Deletions cut 3 bases from V and 9 bases from J, with 15 bases between. CDR3 residues: CASSDWTLKGQYV. The CDR3 DNA reads TGTGCCAGCAGTGATTGGACTTTAAAGGGGCAGTACGTC.

The gene calls are TRBV14 and TRBJ1-3; unclear D gene. Trimming shortened V by 2 bases and J by 0 bases, and 5 bases separated the two germline ends. This CDR3 contains 14 residues. The germline V gene has CDR1 SGHDN and CDR2 FVKESK. CDR3 nucleotide sequence: TGTGCCAGCAGCCAATTAAACTCTGGAAACACCATATATTTT. This gives the protein CASSQLNSGNTIYF.

This clonotype occurred a few times. The V and J genes are TRBV19 and TRBJ2-2, with a tentative D call TRBD1 (6 bases). The CDR3 loop spans 16 amino acids. Trimming pared 3 bases from V and 5 bases from J, leaving 16 bases between. Germline lookup yields CDR1 LNHDA and CDR2 SQIVND (reference sequence). CDR3 region: CASSIQNRVVTGELFF. The CDR3 bases are TGTGCCAGTAGTATTCAAAACAGGGTGGTTACCGGGGAGCTGTTTTTT.

This clonotype is a singleton in its sample. V and J are TRBV29-1 and TRBJ2-5; possible D gene TRBD2, 5 bases. The V gene lost 6 bases and the J gene lost 5 bases, with 13 bases spanning the gap. The CDR3 has 12 residues. The germline CDR1 and CDR2 sequences are SQVTM and ANQGSEA. CDR3 sequence reads: CSVVDYSETQYF. The CDR3 bases are TGCAGCGTGGTTGACTATTCCGAGACCCAGTACTTC.

The chain recombines TRBV25-1 with TRBJ2-1, with a tentative D call TRBD2 (6 bases). The CDR3 covers 14 residues. Germline V lookup: CDR1 MGHDK, CDR2 SYGVNS. Trimming took 0 bases from V and 7 from J, leaving 10 bases between them. The CDR3 reads CASSEYGRENEQFF. The CDR3 DNA follows: TGTGCCAGCAGTGAATACGGGAGAGAGAATGAGCAGTTCTTC.

The CDR3 DNA sequence: TGTGCCACCAGTGATCCCGGACAGGGTGTATCCCTCGGTGAGCAGTTCTTC. Its translation: CATSDPGQGVSLGEQFF. The chain links TRBV24-1 to TRBJ2-1, with 8 bases that match TRBD1. This CDR3 is built from 17 residues. Germline-derived CDR1 and CDR2 are KGHDR and SFDVKD. V was pared by 3 bases and J by 9 bases, with 15 bases of the junction left unmatched.